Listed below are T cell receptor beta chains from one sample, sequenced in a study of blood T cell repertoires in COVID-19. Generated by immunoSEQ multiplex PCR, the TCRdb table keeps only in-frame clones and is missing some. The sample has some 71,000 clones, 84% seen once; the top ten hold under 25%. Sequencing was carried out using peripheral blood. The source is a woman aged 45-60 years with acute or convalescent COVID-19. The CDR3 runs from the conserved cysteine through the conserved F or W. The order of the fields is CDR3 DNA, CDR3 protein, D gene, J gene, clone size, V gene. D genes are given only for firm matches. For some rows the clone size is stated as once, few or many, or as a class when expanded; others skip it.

CDR3 DNA: TGTGCCACCAGCAGACCCGCTCCGGGACAGAGTTATAGCAATCAGCCCCAGCATTTT; CDR3 protein: CATSRPAPGQSYSNQPQHF; D gene: TRBD1; J gene: TRBJ1-5; clone size: once; V gene: TRBV15
CDR3 DNA: TGTGCCAGCAGCTTTCGGGGTAGCTCCTACGAGCAGTACTTC; CDR3 protein: CASSFRGSSYEQYF; D gene: NA; J gene: TRBJ2-7; clone size: NA; V gene: TRBV5-4
CDR3 DNA: TGCAGTGCTAGTTCCGGGTGGGCCGGGGAGCTGTTTTTT; CDR3 protein: CSASSGWAGELFF; D gene: NA; J gene: TRBJ2-2; clone size: few; V gene: TRBV20-1
CDR3 DNA: TGTGCCAGCAGTGACGGGTCAGGGGGCCCCTACGAGCAGTACTTC; CDR3 protein: CASSDGSGGPYEQYF; D gene: TRBD1; J gene: TRBJ2-7; clone size: NA; V gene: TRBV6-1
CDR3 DNA: TGTGCCAGCACCACGGGACAGGGGCCCTCCTACGAGCAGTACTTC; CDR3 protein: CASTTGQGPSYEQYF; D gene: TRBD1; J gene: TRBJ2-7; clone size: few; V gene: TRBV7-8
CDR3 DNA: TGCGCCAGCAGCTTGCGAAGCGGGAGCGCGAACACCGGGGAGCTGTTTTTT; CDR3 protein: CASSLRSGSANTGELFF; D gene: TRBD2; J gene: TRBJ2-2; clone size: NA; V gene: TRBV5-1
CDR3 DNA: TGTGCCAGCAGCCTACAGGGGACCAATTCACCCCTCCACTTT; CDR3 protein: CASSLQGTNSPLHF; D gene: TRBD1; J gene: TRBJ1-6; clone size: NA; V gene: TRBV7-9
CDR3 DNA: TGTGCCAGCAGTTCGAGGACTAGCGGGTCCTACGAGCAGTACTTC; CDR3 protein: CASSSRTSGSYEQYF; D gene: TRBD2; J gene: TRBJ2-7; clone size: NA; V gene: TRBV6-2/TRBV6-3
CDR3 DNA: TGTGCCAGCAGCGTAGGAGGGACAGCGCAAGATACGCAGTATTTT; CDR3 protein: CASSVGGTAQDTQYF; D gene: TRBD1; J gene: TRBJ2-3; clone size: NA; V gene: TRBV9
CDR3 DNA: TGCGCCAGCAGTATTCAGGGATCCTACGAGCAGTACTTC; CDR3 protein: CASSIQGSYEQYF; D gene: NA; J gene: TRBJ2-7; clone size: NA; V gene: TRBV5-1
CDR3 DNA: TGTGCCAGCAGCTTAGGGACAGGGACCCTCTACGAGCAGTACTTC; CDR3 protein: CASSLGTGTLYEQYF; D gene: TRBD1; J gene: TRBJ2-7; clone size: NA; V gene: TRBV5-4
CDR3 DNA: TGTGCCAGCAGCATAGACAGGTTGGGGGCTTTCTTT; CDR3 protein: CASSIDRLGAFF; D gene: NA; J gene: TRBJ1-1; clone size: few; V gene: TRBV7-2
CDR3 DNA: TGTGCCAGCAGTTTCAGGGATCGCACCGGGGAGCTGTTTTTT; CDR3 protein: CASSFRDRTGELFF; D gene: NA; J gene: TRBJ2-2; clone size: NA; V gene: TRBV27
CDR3 DNA: TGTGCCAGCAGTTATCCCGATGAGCAGTTCTTC; CDR3 protein: CASSYPDEQFF; D gene: NA; J gene: TRBJ2-1; clone size: once; V gene: TRBV6-2/TRBV6-3
CDR3 DNA: TGTGCCAGCAGTTTAGGCGGCCCTCCCGCTTATAGCAATCAGCCCCAGCATTTT; CDR3 protein: CASSLGGPPAYSNQPQHF; D gene: NA; J gene: TRBJ1-5; clone size: NA; V gene: TRBV28
CDR3 DNA: TGCGCCAGCAGCTTTTCGGGAGGGAATGGCGACGAGCAGTACTTC; CDR3 protein: CASSFSGGNGDEQYF; D gene: TRBD2; J gene: TRBJ2-7; clone size: NA; V gene: TRBV5-1
CDR3 DNA: TGTGCCAGCAGTCTAGCGGGAGCAAGCACAGATACGCAGTATTTT; CDR3 protein: CASSLAGASTDTQYF; D gene: TRBD2; J gene: TRBJ2-3; clone size: NA; V gene: TRBV6-5
CDR3 DNA: TGTGCCAGCAGTCCTTCGGGACAGATTAATCAGCCCCAGCATTTT; CDR3 protein: CASSPSGQINQPQHF; D gene: TRBD1; J gene: TRBJ1-5; clone size: NA; V gene: TRBV6-4
CDR3 DNA: TGTGCCAGCAACCTCGTGGCGGTACCCTACGAGCAGTACTTC; CDR3 protein: CASNLVAVPYEQYF; D gene: NA; J gene: TRBJ2-7; clone size: NA; V gene: TRBV5-8
CDR3 DNA: TGTGCCAGCAGGCTAGCGGGGGGGAACACCGGGGAGCTGTTTTTT; CDR3 protein: CASRLAGGNTGELFF; D gene: TRBD2; J gene: TRBJ2-2; clone size: NA; V gene: TRBV2
CDR3 DNA: TGTGCCATCAGTTCGGGTTGGGAGCAGTTCTTC; CDR3 protein: CAISSGWEQFF; D gene: NA; J gene: TRBJ2-1; clone size: NA; V gene: TRBV10-3
CDR3 DNA: TGTGCCAGCACCGGGGGAGGGGGGCGATACGAGCAGTACTTC; CDR3 protein: CASTGGGGRYEQYF; D gene: NA; J gene: TRBJ2-7; clone size: NA; V gene: TRBV28
CDR3 DNA: TGTGCCAGCAGCTTAGACAGGGGGTCCGGAAACACCATATATTTT; CDR3 protein: CASSLDRGSGNTIYF; D gene: TRBD1; J gene: TRBJ1-3; clone size: NA; V gene: TRBV5-4
CDR3 DNA: TGTGCCAGCAACCAGGGGGTGAGAGATACGCAGTATTTT; CDR3 protein: CASNQGVRDTQYF; D gene: TRBD1; J gene: TRBJ2-3; clone size: NA; V gene: TRBV12-3/TRBV12-4
CDR3 DNA: TGTGCCAGCTCCGGGGGAAATCAATACGAGCAGTACTTC; CDR3 protein: CASSGGNQYEQYF; D gene: NA; J gene: TRBJ2-7; clone size: once; V gene: TRBV6-5
CDR3 DNA: TGTGCCAGCAGCTTAACGAGCGGGACCACCTACGAGCAGTACTTC; CDR3 protein: CASSLTSGTTYEQYF; D gene: TRBD2; J gene: TRBJ2-7; clone size: NA; V gene: TRBV7-3
CDR3 DNA: TGTGCCAGCGGGATTGGACAGGGTACACCCGAGCAGTACTTC; CDR3 protein: CASGIGQGTPEQYF; D gene: TRBD1; J gene: TRBJ2-7; clone size: once; V gene: TRBV25-1
CDR3 DNA: TGCAGCTCCCTTGGGGGCCGAGGGAACACTGAAGCTTTCTTT; CDR3 protein: CSSLGGRGNTEAFF; D gene: NA; J gene: TRBJ1-1; clone size: once; V gene: TRBV29-1
CDR3 DNA: TGTGCCAGCAGCCAAGATCGGGGAGCCTCTGGAAACACCATATATTTT; CDR3 protein: CASSQDRGASGNTIYF; D gene: NA; J gene: TRBJ1-3; clone size: NA; V gene: TRBV3-1/TRBV3-2
CDR3 DNA: TGTGCCAGCAGCTTAGCGGGAGAGGCTCGCGAGCAGTTCTTC; CDR3 protein: CASSLAGEAREQFF; D gene: TRBD2; J gene: TRBJ2-1; clone size: NA; V gene: TRBV28
CDR3 DNA: TGTGCCATCAGGACAGGCCCCAATTCACCCCTCCACTTT; CDR3 protein: CAIRTGPNSPLHF; D gene: NA; J gene: TRBJ1-6; clone size: NA; V gene: TRBV10-3